The table lists the clone carrying this TCR beta chain with a few counts. This entry comes from a study of human T cells and chemical hapten exposure. The wider study: The study patch tested 0.01% DPC on the upper back and read results at 6 days.

The time point denotes: patch test 1, 2 weeks after DPC sensitization. Treatment meaning: therapeutic diphenylcyclopropenone sensitization with weekly scalp DPC. Blood collection took place prior to placing each patch test. TCRdb reprocessed the RACE reads with MiXCR, giving one entry per CDR3 protein. There are about 82,000 distinct CDR3 sequences in the sample; around 11% occur only once, and 3.5% to 4.5% lies in the top ten. This CDR3 has 13 residues. CDR1 is MNHNY and CDR2 is SVGAGI in the germline V gene (reference sequence). V dropped 5 bases and J dropped 0 bases, with 7 bases sitting between them.

The chain links TRBV6-6 to TRBJ1-1; no firm D call. The sample in question was whole blood, obtained in connection with sensitization to the hapten diphenylcyclopropenone (DPC). The TCR originated in a woman in her fifties or sixties with alopecia areata. Some clones in this sample may be carry-over from other donors' samples. CDR3 protein: CASSGSMNTEAFF. CDR3 in DNA: TGTGCCAGCAGTGGGTCGATGAACACTGAAGCTTTCTTT.